A single TCR beta chain is shown here with its context. No antigen is known for it. This record belongs to a study of cytomegalovirus exposure and HLA in healthy donors. Points from the study as a whole: Most TCR sequences showed up rarely, but some public TCRs showed up in many donors. From TCR beta sequences, most subjects' HLA-A and HLA-B alleles were reportedly predicted accurately.

Primers included in the PCR were 60 Vbeta and 13 Jbeta primers. Clones were sequenced by immunoSEQ multiplex PCR, and TCRdb holds only the in-frame ones, with some missing. Seen here are about 160,000 clones, just under 80% observed once, and the top ten hold 1%. V shed 3 bases and J 7 bases; nucleotides not matched to a gene: 11. Germline CDR1 and CDR2: MDHEN and SYDVKM. The CDR3 is made up of 16 amino acids. This TCR was sampled from a woman between 50 and 59 years old in good health and CMV-seropositive. J is TRBJ2-5 and V is TRBV28; 10 bases agree with TRBD2. Sample: PBMCs. The DNA of the CDR3 is TGTGCCAGCAGTTTGGTTCCTAGCGGGAGAAGAGTGACCCAGTACTTC. Protein product: CASSLVPSGRRVTQYF. The full variable domain, its missing parts supplied by reference TRBV28 and TRBJ2-5, is DVKVTQSSRYLVKRTGEKVFLECVQDMDHENMFWYRQDPGLGLRLIYFSYDVKMKEKGDIPEGYSVSREKKERFSLILESASTNQTSMYLCASSLVPSGRRVTQYFGPGTRLLVL.